The 21 T cell receptor beta chains presented below share a single source sample, sequenced in a study of T-cell memory formation after mild COVID-19. TCRdb itself ran the 5' RACE reads through MiXCR, one entry per CDR3 protein. The sample records roughly 200,000 distinct CDR3 sequences, around 15% being singletons. The sequencing input was PBMCs or a T cell subset sorted from them (not recorded which). The receptors here all came from an adult woman who had mild COVID-19 (a few samples of this study predate the infection). Cell type and time point are not known.

Many counts were recorded for this clonotype. The rearrangement links TRBV5-1 to TRBJ2-2, with D maybe TRBD1 (6 bases). Germline V lookup: CDR1 SGHRS, CDR2 YFSETQ. The CDR3 spans 15 residues. V lost 5 bases and J lost 4, with 15 bases in between. The CDR3: CASSSTPRGTGELFF. The CDR3 DNA is TGCGCCAGCAGTTCCACACCCAGGGGCACCGGGGAGCTGTTTTTT.

CDR3 residues: CASSPRTSRETQYF. CDR3 nucleotide sequence: TGTGCCAGCAGCCCTCGGACTAGCCGGGAGACCCAGTACTTC. V is TRBV9 and J is TRBJ2-5, with 8 bases lining up with TRBD2. The ends lost 4 bases at V and 5 bases at J; junction bases unmatched: 7. Per the germline V gene, CDR1 is SGDLS and CDR2 is YYNGEE. This CDR3 is built from 14 residues.

Only a few counts were recorded for this clonotype. The rearrangement links TRBV7-9 to TRBJ2-3; 7 nucleotides align to TRBD2. There are 15 residues in the CDR3. Per the germline V gene, CDR1 is SEHNR and CDR2 is FQNEAQ (reference sequence). Trimming at V came to 7 bases and at J to 1 base, leaving 8 bases not matched to a gene. CDR3 sequence: CASIQRRGGTDTQYF. The CDR3 region has the DNA TGTGCCAGCATCCAACGCCGGGGGGGCACAGATACGCAGTATTTT.

This clonotype was found a few times. V and J are TRBV24-1 and TRBJ2-1; 7 bases fit TRBD2. Germline CDR1 reads KGHDR; CDR2 reads SFDVKD. The length of the CDR3 is 18 residues. J gave up 0 bases and V 3 bases, and 10 bases lay outside the gene matches. Here the CDR3 DNA reads TGTGCCACCAGTGATAGGAGGGGAGCGGGATTCTCCTACAATGAGCAGTTCTTC. Translated, it gives CATSDRRGAGFSYNEQFF.

The chain joins TRBV9 to TRBJ2-7; D ambiguous. The CDR3 extends over 14 amino acids. CDR1 is SGDLS and CDR2 is YYNGEE in the germline V gene. V was pared by 3 bases and J by 3 bases, with 13 bases between. CDR3 nucleotides: TGTGCCAGCAGCGCTCCGCAGGCACTCTACGAGCAGTACTTC. It yields the protein CASSAPQALYEQYF. Full variable domain (rest looked up from reference TRBV9 and TRBJ2-7): DSGVTQTPKHLITATGQRVTLRCSPRSGDLSVYWYQQSLDQGLQFLIQYYNGEERAKGNILERFSAQQFPDLHSELNLSSLELGDSALYFCASSAPQALYEQYFGPGTRLTVT.

CDR3 DNA sequence: TGTGCCAGCAGCCGAGGGACAGGGGGCTCTCAAGAGACCCAGTACTTC. Its translation is CASSRGTGGSQETQYF. This chain uses TRBV12-3 or TRBV12-4 with TRBJ2-5; the match to TRBD1 covers 12 bases. The CDR3 contains 16 residues. V lost 6 bases, J lost 2 bases, and 7 bases stayed unmatched.

The chain combines TRBV9 with TRBJ2-3, with 13 nucleotides matching TRBD2. The length of the CDR3 is 17 residues. V lost 4 bases to trimming and J lost 5 bases; unmatched junction nucleotides: 10. In germline, CDR1 is SGDLS, CDR2 YYNGEE. The CDR3 loop reads CASSTGLAGAPVDTQYF. The CDR3 DNA follows: TGTGCCAGCAGCACTGGACTAGCGGGAGCCCCGGTAGATACGCAGTATTTT.

The V and J genes are TRBV5-1 and TRBJ1-2; D remains unclear. This CDR3 spans 14 amino acids. V gave up 5 bases and J gave up 2 bases, with 13 bases separating them. The germline V gene has CDR1 SGHRS and CDR2 YFSETQ. In DNA, the CDR3 is TGCGCCAGCAGGGAATCCACAGAAAACTATGGCTACACCTTC. This gives the protein CASRESTENYGYTF.

This clonotype has ten or more counts. This chain's CDR3 is CASSLTGMPPLHF. The DNA for the CDR3 is TGTGCCAGCAGCTTGACGGGGATGCCACCCCTCCACTTT. The rearrangement links TRBV5-5 to TRBJ1-6; no definite D call. In germline, CDR1 is SGHKS, CDR2 YYEKEE (reference sequence). The CDR3 sequence is 13 residues long. V lost 1 base, J lost 11 bases, and 10 bases lay in between.

This clonotype was seen a handful of times. This chain links TRBV7-9 with TRBJ2-2; D is unclear. Trimming left V 5 bases short and J 4 bases short, with 8 bases between. This CDR3 has 13 residues. Looked up from germline, CDR1 is SEHNR and CDR2 is FQNEAQ (reference sequence). The CDR3 bases are TGTGCCAGCAGCCTGACACCCACCGGGGAGCTGTTTTTT. It translates to CASSLTPTGELFF.

The table lists this clonotype with many counts. The chain couples TRBV12-3 or TRBV12-4 to TRBJ1-2; the D is unclear. V lost 7 bases and J lost 2, with 20 bases in between. The length of the CDR3 is 16 residues. The chain's CDR3 is CASTPQRSTANYGYTF. Here the CDR3 DNA reads TGTGCCAGCACCCCACAGAGGAGCACTGCCAACTATGGCTACACCTTC.

This chain links TRBV12-3 or TRBV12-4 with TRBJ2-1, with 9 bases matching TRBD1. The CDR3 length is 16 residues. V gave up 6 bases and J gave up 5 bases; unmatched junction bases: 11. CDR3 DNA sequence: TGTGCCAGCAGCCCTATGGGACAGGGATTTAACAATGAGCAGTTCTTC. It yields the protein CASSPMGQGFNNEQFF.

CDR3 nucleotides: TGTGCCAGCGGGCGAGAGCGGGGAGGGGGAAATGAGCAGTTCTTC. Translated: CASGRERGGGNEQFF. This chain connects TRBV6-1 to TRBJ2-1; weak D call: TRBD2 (7 bases). Germline V CDR1 and CDR2: MNHNS, SASEGT. V was pared by 8 bases and J by 7 bases, with 21 bases between. The CDR3 contains 15 residues.

The V and J genes are TRBV7-3 and TRBJ2-1, with 11 bases fitting TRBD2. The germline V gene has CDR1 SGHTA and CDR2 FQGTGA. This CDR3 is built from 16 residues. V lost 5 bases, J lost 7 bases, and 10 bases stayed unmatched. DNA for the CDR3: TGTGCCAGCAGCGTTATAGCGGGGGGGAGTGAGAATGAGCAGTTCTTC. It specifies CASSVIAGGSENEQFF.

The chain recombines TRBV7-2 with TRBJ2-1, with 12 bases aligning to TRBD2. Germline CDR1 is SGHTA and CDR2 is FQGNSA. The V segment lost 4 bases and the J segment 7 bases; nucleotides outside the gene matches: 8. The CDR3 has 16 amino acids. The CDR3 here is CASSSPGLAGRNEQFF. The CDR3 nucleotides read TGTGCCAGCAGCTCCCCTGGACTAGCGGGAAGAAATGAGCAGTTCTTC. The entire variable domain, with the rest obtained from reference TRBV7-2 and TRBJ2-1, is as follows: GAGVSQSPSNKVTEKGKDVELRCDPISGHTALYWYRQSLGQGLEFLIYFQGNSAPDKSGLPSDRFSAERTGGSVSTLTIQRTQQEDSAVYLCASSSPGLAGRNEQFFGPGTRLTVL.

The chain couples TRBV7-2 to TRBJ1-6; unclear D gene. V was cut by 2 bases and J by 10 bases, with 12 bases left in between. The CDR3 covers 14 residues. In germline, CDR1 is SGHTA, CDR2 FQGNSA. The CDR3 protein is CASSLREGESPLHF. In nucleotides, the CDR3 is TGTGCCAGCAGCTTAAGAGAGGGAGAATCACCCCTCCACTTT.

This clonotype has only a few counts. The genes are TRBV29-1 and TRBJ2-5; D is perhaps TRBD1 (6 bases). Germline assignment: CDR1 SQVTM and CDR2 ANQGSEA. V lost 4 bases to trimming and J lost 1 base, with 7 bases between them. This CDR3 contains 12 residues. CDR3 in amino acids: CSVGQAQETQYF. The DNA for the CDR3 is TGCAGCGTTGGACAGGCCCAAGAGACCCAGTACTTC.

This clonotype was seen repeatedly, ten times or more. The J gene is TRBJ2-3, the V gene TRBV6-2 or TRBV6-3; TRBD2 aligns across 7 bases. Losses at the gene ends were 6 bases for V and 3 bases for J; bases not matched to a gene: 6. From germline, CDR1 is MNHEY and CDR2 SVGEGT. The CDR3 is 14 residues long. CDR3 DNA sequence: TGTGCCAGCAGAAGGGAGGGCTTGACAGATACGCAGTATTTT. This sequence encodes CASRREGLTDTQYF.

The chain joins TRBV4-1 to TRBJ1-3; D unclear. In germline, CDR1 is MGHRA, CDR2 YSYEKL. This CDR3 comprises 12 residues. Trimming stripped 2 bases from V and 3 bases from J, with 2 bases between. Here the CDR3 reads CASSQLGNTIYF. DNA of the CDR3: TGCGCCAGCAGCCAACTTGGAAACACCATATATTTT.

DNA of the CDR3: TGCGCCAGCAGCTTGGGTTACCCAGGGGTGTCGTCCTACGAGCAGTACTTC. This codes for CASSLGYPGVSSYEQYF. The rearrangement uses TRBV5-1 and TRBJ2-7; D perhaps matches TRBD1 (6 bases). Germline V gene sequence: CDR1 SGHRS, CDR2 YFSETQ. With 0 bases removed from V and 1 base from J, the gap between germline ends came to 17 bases. The CDR3 consists of 17 residues.

This clonotype has just a few counts. V usage is TRBV20-1 and J usage is TRBJ1-1; TRBD1 matches 11 bases. Germline CDR1 is DFQATT and CDR2 is SNEGSKA (reference sequence). V lost 6 bases, J lost 3 bases, and 12 bases stayed unmatched. The CDR3 extends over 16 amino acids. DNA of the CDR3: TGCAGTGCCCTACCCCAAACGGGACAGGGGGACACTGAAGCTTTCTTT. As protein: CSALPQTGQGDTEAFF.